Shown below are 13 T cell receptor beta chains from a single sample sequenced in a study of cytomegalovirus exposure and HLA in healthy donors. A multiplex PCR was run with 60 Vbeta primers and 13 Jbeta primers. The data were produced by immunoSEQ multiplex PCR, yet TCRdb's version contains in-frame clones alone and is incomplete. The data hold around 130,000 clones, with roughly 80% observed a single time. The sequencing sample was made of PBMCs. These receptors all stem from a woman aged 18-30 years in good health and CMV-seronegative.

The chain recombines TRBV5-1 with TRBJ2-7, with D unresolved. The CDR3 contains 14 residues. Germline loops: CDR1 SGHRS, CDR2 YFSETQ. Trimming took off 2 bases at V and 1 base at J, with 10 bases between the two ends. This chain's CDR3 is CASSFAGQSYEQYF. The CDR3 coding sequence is TGCGCCAGCAGCTTCGCTGGCCAATCCTACGAGCAGTACTTC. Together with reference TRBV5-1 and TRBJ2-7, the CDR3 gives the full variable domain: KAGVTQTPRYLIKTRGQQVTLSCSPISGHRSVSWYQQTPGQGLQFLFEYFSETQRNKGNFPGRFSGRQFSNSRSEMNVSTLELGDSALYLCASSFAGQSYEQYFGPGTRLTVT.

The DNA for the CDR3 is TGTGCCAGTAGTGGGCATAAACAGGTCCAAGAGACCCAGTACTTC. Amino acid sequence: CASSGHKQVQETQYF. The chain links TRBV19 to TRBJ2-5; tentative D call: TRBD1 (5 bases). V lost 5 bases and J 1 base, leaving 14 bases between the germline ends. CDR3 length equals 15 residues. CDR1 is LNHDA, CDR2 SQIVND, per germline (reference sequence).

The rearrangement links TRBV15 to TRBJ2-2; TRBD2 might be the D (6 bases). Looked up from germline, CDR1 is LNHNV and CDR2 is YYDKDF (reference sequence). Trimming removed 7 bases at V and 2 bases at J, with 8 bases between. The CDR3 is 13 residues long. The CDR3 reads CATNGGNTGELFF. CDR3 nucleotides: TGTGCCACCAACGGGGGTAACACCGGGGAGCTGTTTTTT.

The gene calls are TRBV19 and TRBJ2-1; TRBD2 matches at 8 bases. Germline-derived CDR1 and CDR2 are LNHDA and SQIVND (reference sequence). The V segment lost 7 bases and the J segment 4 bases; nucleotides outside the gene matches: 6. This CDR3 region has 14 residues. The CDR3 sequence is CASMQAGVYNEQFF. CDR3 in DNA: TGTGCCAGTATGCAAGCGGGGGTTTACAATGAGCAGTTCTTC. The complete variable domain, with remaining parts taken from reference TRBV19 and TRBJ2-1, reads DGGITQSPKYLFRKEGQNVTLSCEQNLNHDAMYWYRQDPGQGLRLIYYSQIVNDFQKGDIAEGYSVSREKKESFPLTVTSAQKNPTAFYLCASMQAGVYNEQFFGPGTRLTVL.

This clone was detected only once. The rearrangement links TRBV27 to TRBJ2-5; a weak D match, TRBD1 (5 bases). V lost 2 bases to trimming and J lost 5 bases, with 12 bases between them. This CDR3 contains 14 residues. Germline CDR1 and CDR2: MNHEY and SMNVEV (reference sequence). CDR3: CASSLRGLGETQYF. In DNA, the CDR3 is TGTGCCAGCAGTTTAAGGGGTTTGGGGGAGACCCAGTACTTC.

This chain joins TRBV19 and TRBJ1-5; possibly TRBD1 for D (5 bases). The V gene lost 8 bases and the J gene lost 0 bases, with 20 bases spanning the gap. The V gene's germline CDR1 is LNHDA and CDR2 SQIVND (reference sequence). CDR3 length: 17 amino acids. The CDR3 DNA reads TGTGCCAGTCAATCCCGGGGGACGGCAGGTAGCAATCAGCCCCAGCATTTT. Translated: CASQSRGTAGSNQPQHF.

This clone has more than one count but fewer than ten. This chain joins TRBV6-5 and TRBJ2-2; 10 nucleotides match TRBD1. The J segment lost 3 bases and the V segment lost 4 bases, leaving 5 bases of the junction unmatched. Germline V lookup: CDR1 MNHEY, CDR2 SVGAGI. The CDR3 has 16 amino acids. In DNA form, the CDR3 reads TGTGCCAGCAGTTCCCCCGGGACAGGGGACACCGGGGAGCTGTTTTTT. It translates to CASSSPGTGDTGELFF.

The rearrangement joins TRBV20-1 to TRBJ1-2; D ambiguous. Germline V gene data show CDR1 as DFQATT and CDR2 as SNEGSKA (reference sequence). The CDR3 has 8 amino acids. DNA for the CDR3: TGCGCCCCTCGGGGCTACACCTTC. This gives the protein CAPRGYTF.

The chain has TRBV19 and TRBJ2-7; 9 bases fit TRBD2. The CDR3 has 14 amino acids. V lost 6 bases, J lost 6 bases, and 9 bases stayed unmatched. Germline V gene lookup returns CDR1 LNHDA and CDR2 SQIVND (reference sequence). CDR3 region: CASSVAGVVTEQYF. The CDR3 coding sequence is TGTGCCAGTAGCGTAGCGGGAGTGGTAACCGAGCAGTACTTC.

The CDR3 DNA sequence: TGTGCCAGCAGCCGACAGTGGAACTATGGCTACACCTTC. Translated, it gives CASSRQWNYGYTF. The gene calls are TRBV6-5 and TRBJ1-2; the D gene is possibly TRBD1 (5 bases). Germline CDR1 MNHEY, CDR2 SVGAGI. The CDR3 runs 13 residues. Trimming cost V 6 bases and J 2 bases, with 10 bases left between them.

This chain connects TRBV6-6 to TRBJ2-1, with D possibly matching TRBD2 (6 bases). Germline lookup yields CDR1 MNHNY and CDR2 SVGAGI (reference sequence). The CDR3 extends over 15 amino acids. V dropped 5 bases and J dropped 4 bases, with 15 bases sitting between them. The CDR3 here is CASSRPGLRYNEQFF. The DNA of the CDR3 is TGTGCCAGCAGTCGACCGGGACTCCGATACAATGAGCAGTTCTTC.

The chain uses TRBV7-2 and TRBJ2-7; D is perhaps TRBD2 (7 bases). There are 14 residues in the CDR3. Germline CDR1 and CDR2: SGHTA and FQGNSA. Deletions cut 3 bases from V and 5 bases from J, with 14 bases between. CDR3: CASSFSGGPDEQYF. The CDR3 DNA follows: TGTGCCAGCAGCTTTTCCGGGGGGCCCGACGAGCAGTACTTC.

The chain is built from TRBV7-2 and TRBJ2-1, with a tentative D call TRBD1 (6 bases). The CDR3 sequence is 15 residues long. V lost 3 bases and J lost 9, with 18 bases in between. Germline CDR1 reads SGHTA; CDR2 reads FQGNSA. The CDR3: CASSLGARGGFEQFF. As DNA, the CDR3 is TGTGCCAGCAGCTTGGGGGCACGGGGCGGCTTTGAGCAGTTCTTC.